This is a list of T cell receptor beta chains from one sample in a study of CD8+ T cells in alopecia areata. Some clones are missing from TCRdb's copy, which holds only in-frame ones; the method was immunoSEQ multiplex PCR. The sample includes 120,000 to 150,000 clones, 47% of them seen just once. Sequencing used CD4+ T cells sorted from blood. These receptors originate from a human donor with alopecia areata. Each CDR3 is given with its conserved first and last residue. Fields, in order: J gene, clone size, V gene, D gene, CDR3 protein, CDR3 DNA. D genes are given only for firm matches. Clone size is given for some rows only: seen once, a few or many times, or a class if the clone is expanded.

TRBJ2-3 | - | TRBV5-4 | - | CASSLADGVADTQYF | TGTGCCAGCAGCTTGGCCGATGGAGTAGCAGATACGCAGTATTTT
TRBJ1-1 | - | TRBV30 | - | CAWSVQAGGTEAFF | TGTGCCTGGAGTGTACAAGCTGGGGGCACTGAAGCTTTCTTT
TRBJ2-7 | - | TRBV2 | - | CASSADRYEQYF | TGTGCCAGCAGTGCGGACAGATACGAGCAGTACTTC
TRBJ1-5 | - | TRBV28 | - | CASSLLGSYQPQHF | TGTGCCAGCAGTTTACTGGGGTCATATCAGCCCCAGCATTTT
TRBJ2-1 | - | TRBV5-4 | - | CASSSSSYNEQFF | TGTGCCAGCAGCTCAAGCAGCTACAATGAGCAGTTCTTC
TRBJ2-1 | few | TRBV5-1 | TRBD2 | CASSIGTSGNYNEQFF | TGCGCCAGCAGCATAGGGACTAGCGGAAACTACAATGAGCAGTTCTTC
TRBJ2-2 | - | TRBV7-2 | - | CASSLPPPEGRLSGELFF | TGTGCCAGCAGCCTCCCACCGCCAGAGGGGAGGTTGTCCGGGGAGCTGTTTTTT
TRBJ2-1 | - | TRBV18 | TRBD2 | CASSPSTGTRNEQFF | TGTGCCAGCTCACCATCCACGGGGACTAGAAATGAGCAGTTCTTC
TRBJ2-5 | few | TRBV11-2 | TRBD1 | CASSLVGTGDQETQYF | TGTGCCAGCAGCTTAGTTGGGACAGGGGATCAAGAGACCCAGTACTTC
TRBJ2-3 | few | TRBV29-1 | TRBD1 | CSVTGQYTDTQYF | TGCAGCGTTACGGGACAGTACACAGATACGCAGTATTTT
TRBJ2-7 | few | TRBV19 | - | CASSGGRKTYEQYF | TGTGCCAGTAGTGGAGGACGGAAGACCTACGAGCAGTACTTC
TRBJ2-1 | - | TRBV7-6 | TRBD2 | CASSFGSSGRRSSYNEQFF | TGTGCCAGCAGCTTCGGCTCTAGCGGGAGGCGGAGCTCCTACAATGAGCAGTTCTTC
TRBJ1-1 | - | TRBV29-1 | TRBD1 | CSVVSWTGVGIRTEAFF | TGCAGCGTGGTCTCATGGACAGGGGTAGGTATTAGGACTGAAGCTTTCTTT
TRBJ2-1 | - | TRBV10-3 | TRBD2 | CAISPTSGRAYGEQFF | TGTGCCATCAGCCCGACTAGCGGGAGGGCCTATGGTGAGCAGTTCTTC
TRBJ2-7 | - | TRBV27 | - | CASSPGLVLSLEQYF | TGTGCCAGCAGCCCTGGGTTGGTTTTATCCCTCGAGCAGTACTTC
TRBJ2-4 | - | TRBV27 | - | CASSRTGGNIQYF | TGTGCCAGCAGTCGGACAGGAGGGAACATTCAGTACTTC
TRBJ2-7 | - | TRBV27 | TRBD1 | CASSSAGTAVAYEQYF | TGTGCCAGCAGTTCGGCCGGGACAGCAGTTGCCTACGAGCAGTACTTC
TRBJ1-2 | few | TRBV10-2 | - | CASTGPGAGGYTF | TGCGCCAGCACTGGACCGGGTGCAGGTGGCTACACCTTC
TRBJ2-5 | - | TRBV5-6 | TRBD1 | CASSLIRTGQETQYF | TGTGCCAGCAGCTTGATCCGGACAGGGCAAGAGACCCAGTACTTC
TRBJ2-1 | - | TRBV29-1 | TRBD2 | CSVEVVAGVYNEQFF | TGCAGCGTTGAGGTGGTAGCGGGAGTTTACAATGAGCAGTTCTTC